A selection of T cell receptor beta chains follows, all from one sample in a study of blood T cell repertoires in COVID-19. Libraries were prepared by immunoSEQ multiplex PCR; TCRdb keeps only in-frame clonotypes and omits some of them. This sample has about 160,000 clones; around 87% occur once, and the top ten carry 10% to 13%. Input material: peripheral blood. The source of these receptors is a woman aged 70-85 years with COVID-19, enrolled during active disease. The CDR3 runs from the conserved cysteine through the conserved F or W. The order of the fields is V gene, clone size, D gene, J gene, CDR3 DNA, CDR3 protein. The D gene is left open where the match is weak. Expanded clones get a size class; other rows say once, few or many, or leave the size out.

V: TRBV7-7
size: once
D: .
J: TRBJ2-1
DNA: TGTGCCAGTAGCCCGGGGGCAGGGGGGAACCTATTGCATGAGCAGTTCTTC
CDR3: CASSPGAGGNLLHEQFF

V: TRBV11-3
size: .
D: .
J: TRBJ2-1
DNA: TGTGCCAGCAGCTTAGGTGGAGGATCGTACAATGAGCAGTTCTTC
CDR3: CASSLGGGSYNEQFF

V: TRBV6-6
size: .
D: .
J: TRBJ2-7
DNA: TGTGCCAGCAGTACTGGACTGGGCGGCGAGCAGTACTTC
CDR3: CASSTGLGGEQYF

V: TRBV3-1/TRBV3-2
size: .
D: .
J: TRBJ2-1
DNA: TGTGCCAGCGCTTTGCGGGGAGGTCTCAATGAGCAGTTCTTC
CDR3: CASALRGGLNEQFF

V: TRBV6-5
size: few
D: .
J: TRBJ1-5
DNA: TGTGCCAGCGATGCAGGGCCCATGCAGCCCCAGCATTTT
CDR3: CASDAGPMQPQHF

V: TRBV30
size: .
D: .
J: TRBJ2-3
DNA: TGTGCCTGGAGTGTTTTTAGGGGTAGGGATACGCAGTATTTT
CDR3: CAWSVFRGRDTQYF

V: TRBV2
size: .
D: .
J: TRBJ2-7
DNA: TGTGCCAGCAGGGGGAGCAGGGGCGGTCAGGGCGAGCAGTACTTC
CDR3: CASRGSRGGQGEQYF

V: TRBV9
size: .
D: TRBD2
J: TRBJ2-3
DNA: TGTGCCAGCAGCGTAGGCAGCGGGGGGGTTACAGATACGCAGTATTTT
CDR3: CASSVGSGGVTDTQYF

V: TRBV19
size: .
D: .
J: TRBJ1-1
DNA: TGTGCCAGTAGTTGGACAAGGGACACTGAAGCTTTCTTT
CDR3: CASSWTRDTEAFF

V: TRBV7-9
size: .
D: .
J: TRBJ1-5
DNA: TGTGCCAGCAGCTTAGGAGTTAGCAATCAGCCCCAGCATTTT
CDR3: CASSLGVSNQPQHF

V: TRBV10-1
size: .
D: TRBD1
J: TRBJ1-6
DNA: TGCGCCAGCAGTGAGGGCCCTCGGACAGGAACCGCCGATTATACTGGGAATTCACCCCTCCACTTT
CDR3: CASSEGPRTGTADYTGNSPLHF

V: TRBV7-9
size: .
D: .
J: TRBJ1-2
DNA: TGTGCCAGCAGCGCCTCCGAAGCGACCTATGGCTACACCTTC
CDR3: CASSASEATYGYTF

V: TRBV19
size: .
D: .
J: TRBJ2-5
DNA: TGTGCCAGTACCCCTAGGGGGACCTCACCGCGAGAGACCCAGTACTTC
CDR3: CASTPRGTSPRETQYF

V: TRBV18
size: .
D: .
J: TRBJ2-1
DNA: TGTGCCAGCTCACCCGGGAGTGGTGCCTACAATGAGCAGTTCTTC
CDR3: CASSPGSGAYNEQFF

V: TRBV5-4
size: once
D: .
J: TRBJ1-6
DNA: TGTGCCAGCAGCTTTGGGGGACAATATAATTCACCCCTCCACTTT
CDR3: CASSFGGQYNSPLHF

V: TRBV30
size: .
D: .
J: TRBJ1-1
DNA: TGTGCCTGGAAAAGTCGTGGTACAGGGAAAGCTTTCTTT
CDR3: CAWKSRGTGKAFF

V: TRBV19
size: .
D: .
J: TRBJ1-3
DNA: TGTGCCAGAAAGGGGAAAGGGTATTCTGGAAACACCATATATTTT
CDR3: CARKGKGYSGNTIYF

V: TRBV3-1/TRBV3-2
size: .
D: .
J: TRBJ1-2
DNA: TGTGCCAGCAGCCAAAACAGGGTTGGCTACACCTTC
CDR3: CASSQNRVGYTF

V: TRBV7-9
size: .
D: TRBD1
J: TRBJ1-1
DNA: TGTGCCAGCAGCCAAACCTTTAGGACAGGCCGAACTGAAGCTTTCTTT
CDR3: CASSQTFRTGRTEAFF

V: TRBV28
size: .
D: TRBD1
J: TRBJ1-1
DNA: TGTGCCAGCAACAAAGGGACAGGGGGCTCCACACCAGAAGCTTTCTTT
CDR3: CASNKGTGGSTPEAFF

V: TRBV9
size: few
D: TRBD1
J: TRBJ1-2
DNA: TGTGCCAGCAGCGTAGGAGGGGGCGAGATCTATGGCTACACCTTC
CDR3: CASSVGGGEIYGYTF

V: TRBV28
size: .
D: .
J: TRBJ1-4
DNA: TGTGCCAGCAGGGGGGGGTGGGAAAAACTGTTTTTT
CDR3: CASRGGWEKLFF

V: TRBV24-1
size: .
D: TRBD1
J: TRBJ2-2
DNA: TGTGCCACCAGTGACAGGGGGCGAATGGACACCGGGGAGCTGTTTTTT
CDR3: CATSDRGRMDTGELFF

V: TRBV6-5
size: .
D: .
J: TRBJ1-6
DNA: TGTGCCAGCACAAATACGGATTCACCCCTCCACTTT
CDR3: CASTNTDSPLHF

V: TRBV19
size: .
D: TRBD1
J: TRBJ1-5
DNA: TGTGCCAGTAGTTCCCGGGACAGGGATCAGCCCCAGCATTTT
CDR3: CASSSRDRDQPQHF

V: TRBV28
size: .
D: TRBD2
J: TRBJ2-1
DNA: TGTGCCAGCAGTTTGACTAGCGGGGGGGCCATAGGGAATGAGCAGTTCTTC
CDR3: CASSLTSGGAIGNEQFF

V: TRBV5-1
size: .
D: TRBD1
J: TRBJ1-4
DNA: TGCGCCAGCAGCACCGGACAGGTGATTAATGAAAAACTGTTTTTT
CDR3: CASSTGQVINEKLFF

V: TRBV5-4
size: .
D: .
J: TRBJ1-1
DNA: TGTGCCAGCAGCCCCCAGGGGTTGAACACTGAAGCTTTCTTT
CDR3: CASSPQGLNTEAFF

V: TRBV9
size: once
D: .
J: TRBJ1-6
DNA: TGTGCCAGCAATGAGGGAGTCCTCAATTCACCCCTCCACTTT
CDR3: CASNEGVLNSPLHF

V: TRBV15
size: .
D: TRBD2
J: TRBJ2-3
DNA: TGTGCCACCAGCAGAGTAGGAAAGACTAGCGCCACAGATACGCAGTATTTT
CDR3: CATSRVGKTSATDTQYF